This T cell receptor beta chain originates from a study of T cell responses to AZD1222 COVID-19 vaccine. Findings and limits, study-wide: A mostly white British donor set with more females was recruited, and clonal diversity was possibly underestimated.

Here immunoSEQ multiplex PCR was the method, and the copy in TCRdb shows in-frame clones only, minus some. The sample consists of around 80,000 clones, approximately 83% of them appearing once. The CDR3 sequence is 13 residues long. Trimming took 5 bases from V and 3 from J, leaving 10 bases between them. The germline V gene has CDR1 MDHEN and CDR2 SYDVKM. On this clone itself: What it recognizes is unknown.

J is TRBJ1-1 and V is TRBV28; perhaps TRBD1 as D (6 bases). This TCR was sampled from an adult who received the AZD1222 COVID-19 vaccine. The source material was peripheral blood, sampled 28 days after the second AZD1222 dose. The CDR3 DNA sequence: TGTGCCAGCAGTAGGGACATATACACTGAAGCTTTCTTT. Amino acid sequence: CASSRDIYTEAFF.